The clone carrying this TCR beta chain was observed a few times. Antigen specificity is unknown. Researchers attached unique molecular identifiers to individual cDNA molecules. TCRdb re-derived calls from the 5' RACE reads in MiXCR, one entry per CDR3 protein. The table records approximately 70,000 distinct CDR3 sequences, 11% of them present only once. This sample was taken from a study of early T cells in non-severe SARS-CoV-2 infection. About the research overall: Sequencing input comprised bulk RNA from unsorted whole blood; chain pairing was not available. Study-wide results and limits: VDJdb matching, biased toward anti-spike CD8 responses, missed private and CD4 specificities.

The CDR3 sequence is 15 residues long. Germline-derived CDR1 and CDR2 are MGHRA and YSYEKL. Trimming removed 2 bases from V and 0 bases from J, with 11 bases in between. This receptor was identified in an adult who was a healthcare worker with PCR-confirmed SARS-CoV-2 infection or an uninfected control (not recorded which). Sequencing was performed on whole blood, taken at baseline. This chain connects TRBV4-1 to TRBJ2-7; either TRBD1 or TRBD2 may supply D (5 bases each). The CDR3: CASSQSWGNSYEQYF. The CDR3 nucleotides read TGCGCCAGCAGCCAATCCTGGGGGAACTCCTACGAGCAGTACTTC.